Below are 31 T cell receptor beta chains sequenced from a single sample in a study of T cell responses to AZD1222 COVID-19 vaccine. Sequencing used immunoSEQ multiplex PCR; TCRdb keeps in-frame clones, though not all of them. Of 100,000 to 150,000 clones listed, 88% are singletons. The sample consisted of peripheral blood, taken on day 0 of AZD1222 vaccination. The receptor source for this set is an adult in good health.

The rearrangement joins TRBV5-1 to TRBJ2-1; TRBD2 matches 10 bases. V was clipped by 0 bases and J by 6 bases; unmatched bases: 3. The CDR3 consists of 15 residues. Per the germline V gene, CDR1 is SGHRS and CDR2 is YFSETQ. The CDR3: CASSLVAGGVNEQFF. For the CDR3, the DNA is TGCGCCAGCAGCTTGGTAGCGGGAGGTGTCAATGAGCAGTTCTTC.

V usage is TRBV29-1 and J usage is TRBJ2-1, with 10 nucleotides matching TRBD2. Trimming at V came to 6 bases and at J to 3 bases, leaving 11 bases not matched to a gene. The CDR3 has 16 residues. Germline CDR1 and CDR2: SQVTM and ANQGSEA. The CDR3, as DNA: TGCAGCGTCCCCCTATCTAGCGGGGGCGACTACAATGAGCAGTTCTTC. It specifies CSVPLSSGGDYNEQFF.

The CDR3 region has the DNA TGCGCCAGCAGCAAGGATTCCAGGGAGCCCCAGCATTTT. As protein: CASSKDSREPQHF. The chain recombines TRBV10-2 with TRBJ1-5, with a possible D match to TRBD1 (5 bases). Germline CDR1 WSHSY, CDR2 SAAADI. V dropped 6 bases and J dropped 8 bases, with 14 bases sitting between them. This CDR3 is 13 amino acids long.

This clone was detected a few times. This chain uses TRBV13 with TRBJ2-3; no firm D call. Germline V gene data show CDR1 as PRHDT and CDR2 as FYEKMQ (reference sequence). V shed 4 bases and J shed 0 bases, with 5 bases lying between them. The CDR3 is 13 amino acids. The CDR3: CASSSYSTDTQYF. The CDR3 bases are TGTGCCAGCAGCTCATATAGCACAGATACGCAGTATTTT.

The chain has TRBV30 and TRBJ2-5, with D unresolved. V was shortened by 5 bases and J by 0 bases, with 7 bases between the two germline ends. The CDR3 extends over 12 amino acids. Germline V CDR1 and CDR2: GTSNPN, SVGIG (reference sequence). The CDR3 reads CAWGQDQETQYF. For the CDR3, the DNA is TGTGCCTGGGGTCAGGACCAAGAGACCCAGTACTTC.

This clone occurred a few times. The chain links TRBV7-2 to TRBJ1-2; 9 bases fit TRBD1. In germline, CDR1 is SGHTA, CDR2 FQGNSA. The length of the CDR3 is 15 residues. Trimming took 5 bases from V and 4 from J; bases not matched to a gene: 8. The CDR3 is CASSPGQGRSYGYTF. Written as DNA, the CDR3 is TGTGCCAGCAGCCCAGGACAGGGGCGAAGCTATGGCTACACCTTC.

The chain carries TRBV10-3 and TRBJ2-3, with a possible D match to TRBD2 (5 bases). CDR1 ENHRY and CDR2 SYGVKD come from the germline V gene. V was shortened by 6 bases and J by 2 bases, with 12 bases between the two germline ends. This CDR3 has 14 amino acids. The CDR3: CAIRTTTLTDTQYF. CDR3 nucleotide sequence: TGTGCCATCAGAACGACTACCCTCACAGATACGCAGTATTTT.

The chain couples TRBV11-1 to TRBJ2-1, with 9 bases lining up with TRBD2. This CDR3 has 14 residues. CDR1 and CDR2 from the germline V gene are SGHAT and FQDESV (reference sequence). V dropped 8 bases and J dropped 10; count of bases not matched to a gene: 12. Here the CDR3 reads CASSLREGVWEQFF. The CDR3 DNA is TGTGCCAGCTCCCTGCGGGAGGGGGTATGGGAGCAGTTCTTC.

The gene calls are TRBV30 and TRBJ1-3; TRBD1 might be the D (5 bases). Trimming removed 4 bases from V and 3 bases from J, with 13 bases in between. The CDR3 is 14 amino acids. CDR1 GTSNPN and CDR2 SVGIG come from the germline V gene (reference sequence). DNA of the CDR3: TGTGCCTGGACCCTCCGAGGGGATGGAAACACCATATATTTT. Its translation: CAWTLRGDGNTIYF.

This chain links TRBV6-5 with TRBJ2-7; 8 positions match TRBD2. Trimming removed 6 bases from V and 7 bases from J; junction bases left unmatched: 11. This CDR3 is 14 amino acids long. Germline V gene sequence: CDR1 MNHEY, CDR2 SVGAGI. Written as DNA, the CDR3 is TGTGCCAGCAGGTCTAGCGGGCCCTCTGGGGAGCAGTACTTC. It encodes CASRSSGPSGEQYF.

The chain combines TRBV12-3 or TRBV12-4 with TRBJ1-2, with D tentatively TRBD1 (6 bases). V dropped 6 bases and J dropped 7 bases, with 15 bases sitting between them. The CDR3 covers 13 residues. The DNA for the CDR3 is TGTGCCAGCAGGCAACAGGGATGGCGTGGCTACACCTTC. Translated: CASRQQGWRGYTF.

The chain uses TRBV27 and TRBJ2-1, with D uncertain. This CDR3 is built from 17 residues. Germline values: CDR1 MNHEY, CDR2 SMNVEV (reference sequence). Deletions cut 1 base from V and 1 base from J, with 14 bases between. Written as DNA, the CDR3 is TGTGCCAGCAGTTTATATGGGTTCTCCTTATCCTACAATGAGCAGTTCTTC. It translates to CASSLYGFSLSYNEQFF.

The chain employs TRBV18 and TRBJ2-5; D is tentatively TRBD1 or TRBD2 (6 bases each). The CDR3 covers 15 residues. Germline V gives CDR1 KGHSH, CDR2 LQKENI. Trimming pared 4 bases from V and 4 bases from J, leaving 16 bases between. The CDR3 bases are TGTGCCAGCTCACTTAACGGGGGCAGGGGAGAGACCCAGTACTTC. This encodes CASSLNGGRGETQYF.

This chain links TRBV2 with TRBJ2-7; 7 bases fit TRBD2. Germline V CDR1 and CDR2: SNHLY, FYNNEI. The CDR3 has 13 amino acids. The trim removed 9 bases at V and 0 bases at J, leaving 5 bases unmatched. The CDR3 region has the DNA TGTGCCAGTTACCGGGACTACTCCTACGAGCAGTACTTC. Its protein is CASYRDYSYEQYF.

This clone has more than one count but fewer than ten. The genes are TRBV9 and TRBJ1-6, with 9 bases identical to TRBD1. The ends lost 3 bases at V and 9 bases at J; junction bases unmatched: 7. The germline CDR1 and CDR2 sequences are SGDLS and YYNGEE. The CDR3 totals 15 residues. CDR3 loop: CASSEGQGGFSPLHF. The CDR3 nucleotides are TGTGCCAGCAGCGAGGGACAGGGTGGATTTTCACCCCTCCACTTT.

The chain recombines TRBV18 with TRBJ2-2; D is perhaps TRBD1 (5 bases). The germline V gene has CDR1 KGHSH and CDR2 LQKENI. The CDR3 runs to 16 residues. V lost 3 bases, J lost 3 bases, and 14 bases lay in between. The CDR3: CASSPSLAGHTGELFF. CDR3 coding DNA: TGTGCCAGCTCACCGAGCTTGGCAGGGCACACCGGGGAGCTGTTTTTT.

The chain employs TRBV7-3 and TRBJ2-1; tentatively, D is TRBD2 (6 bases). Trimming stripped 3 bases from V and 2 bases from J, with 11 bases between. The CDR3 loop spans 15 amino acids. From germline, CDR1 is SGHTA and CDR2 FQGTGA. The CDR3 spells CASSFSGLPYNEQFF. CDR3 nucleotide sequence: TGTGCCAGCAGCTTCTCGGGACTGCCCTACAATGAGCAGTTCTTC. Full variable domain (rest looked up from reference TRBV7-3 and TRBJ2-1): GAGVSQTPSNKVTEKGKYVELRCDPISGHTALYWYRQSLGQGPEFLIYFQGTGAADDSGLPNDRFFAVRPEGSVSTLKIQRTERGDSAVYLCASSFSGLPYNEQFFGPGTRLTVL.

As DNA, the CDR3 is TGTGCCAGTAGTAGTTATGGACTAGCGGGAGATTCTGAGCAGTTCTTC. This translates into CASSSYGLAGDSEQFF. The chain combines TRBV19 with TRBJ2-1; 13 bases are a match to TRBD2. V lost 4 bases and J lost 9; bases outside the gene matches: 9. The germline V gene has CDR1 LNHDA and CDR2 SQIVND (reference sequence). The CDR3 has 16 amino acids. The entire variable domain, with the rest obtained from reference TRBV19 and TRBJ2-1, is as follows: DGGITQSPKYLFRKEGQNVTLSCEQNLNHDAMYWYRQDPGQGLRLIYYSQIVNDFQKGDIAEGYSVSREKKESFPLTVTSAQKNPTAFYLCASSSYGLAGDSEQFFGPGTRLTVL.

The rearrangement uses TRBV5-1 and TRBJ2-1; no reliable D call. The length of the CDR3 is 13 residues. CDR1 SGHRS and CDR2 YFSETQ come from the germline V gene. V was pared by 0 bases and J by 5 bases, with 6 bases between. The CDR3 is CASSLEQHNEQFF. Here the CDR3 DNA reads TGCGCCAGCAGCTTGGAACAGCACAATGAGCAGTTCTTC.

The gene calls are TRBV6-5 and TRBJ1-2; no reliable D call. Trimming pared 0 bases from V and 5 bases from J, leaving 7 bases between. Germline V lookup: CDR1 MNHEY, CDR2 SVGAGI. CDR3 length: 13 residues. CDR3: CASSYSHGYGYTF. The CDR3 DNA follows: TGTGCCAGCAGTTACTCGCACGGATATGGCTACACCTTC.

The sample holds one count of this clone. CDR3 DNA sequence: TGTGCCAGCAGCGATGGACAGGGAAATGAAAAACTGTTTTTT. Protein product: CASSDGQGNEKLFF. The rearrangement uses TRBV28 and TRBJ1-4; TRBD1 aligns across 8 bases. V gave up 6 bases and J gave up 5 bases; unmatched junction bases: 5. Germline V gene sequence: CDR1 MDHEN, CDR2 SYDVKM. CDR3 length: 14 amino acids.

The chain joins TRBV2 to TRBJ1-6; D ambiguous. Germline CDR1 SNHLY, CDR2 FYNNEI. V dropped 4 bases and J dropped 8 bases, with 9 bases sitting between them. The CDR3 has 13 amino acids. The CDR3 DNA sequence: TGTGCCAGCAGTGGGGGAAGGGATTCACCCCTCCACTTT. This gives the protein CASSGGRDSPLHF.

CDR3 amino acids: CASSQPPGLVYNEQFF. DNA of the CDR3: TGCGCCAGCAGCCAGCCTCCGGGACTCGTATACAATGAGCAGTTCTTC. This sequence joins TRBV4-1 and TRBJ2-1, with a tentative D call TRBD2 (6 bases). Germline values: CDR1 MGHRA, CDR2 YSYEKL. Trimming left V 3 bases short and J 4 bases short, with 16 bases between. CDR3 length: 16 amino acids.

The chain is built from TRBV6-6 and TRBJ1-5; D might be TRBD1 (5 bases). Trimming took 6 bases from V and 1 from J, leaving 10 bases between them. This CDR3 has 14 amino acids. The V gene's germline CDR1 is MNHNY and CDR2 SVGAGI (reference sequence). The CDR3 DNA reads as TGTGCCAGCAGCCCGGAGGGGAGCAATCAGCCCCAGCATTTT. Protein product: CASSPEGSNQPQHF.

The gene calls are TRBV7-9 and TRBJ2-7; D is undetermined. The length of the CDR3 is 11 residues. The V and J ends lost 5 bases and 5 bases respectively, with 7 bases between them. Germline values: CDR1 SEHNR, CDR2 FQNEAQ (reference sequence). This chain's CDR3 is CASSLSHEQYF. Here the CDR3 DNA reads TGTGCCAGCAGCCTGAGTCACGAGCAGTACTTC.

The rearrangement joins TRBV7-2 to TRBJ2-2, with D tentatively TRBD2 (7 bases). CDR3 length equals 15 residues. The germline CDR1 and CDR2 sequences are SGHTA and FQGNSA. V shed 3 bases and J shed 4 bases, with 12 bases lying between them. In nucleotides, the CDR3 is TGTGCCAGCAGCTTTAGGGGGAGGGGCACCGGGGAGCTGTTTTTT. Translated, it gives CASSFRGRGTGELFF. Using reference TRBV7-2 and TRBJ2-2 for the parts outside the CDR3, the full variable domain is GAGVSQSPSNKVTEKGKDVELRCDPISGHTALYWYRQSLGQGLEFLIYFQGNSAPDKSGLPSDRFSAERTGGSVSTLTIQRTQQEDSAVYLCASSFRGRGTGELFFGEGSRLTVL.

The chain joins TRBV27 to TRBJ1-5; 7 nucleotides agree with TRBD1. CDR3 length equals 16 residues. Germline V gives CDR1 MNHEY, CDR2 SMNVEV (reference sequence). V was clipped by 3 bases and J by 5 bases; unmatched bases: 10. DNA of the CDR3: TGTGCCAGCAGTTTTCATGCCGAGGGGGCGGATCAGCCCCAGCATTTT. It encodes CASSFHAEGADQPQHF.

This clone was seen only once. The chain uses TRBV9 and TRBJ1-2; D remains unclear. The CDR3 covers 11 residues. Trimming removed 7 bases at V and 8 bases at J, with 12 bases between. Germline V gives CDR1 SGDLS, CDR2 YYNGEE. The DNA for the CDR3 is TGTGCCAGCGGGTCCCGAGGGGGCTACACCTTC. This codes for CASGSRGGYTF.

This chain uses TRBV3-1 (or the pseudogene TRBV3-2) with TRBJ1-2; TRBD1 aligns across 9 bases. CDR3 length: 11 amino acids. Unmatched junction bases numbered 6, after V lost 11 bases and J lost 8 bases. Germline CDR1 is LGHDT and CDR2 is YNNKEL (reference sequence). CDR3 amino acids: CAVTGGGGYTF. In nucleotides, the CDR3 is TGTGCCGTAACAGGGGGCGGCGGCTACACCTTC.

This chain uses TRBV7-2 with TRBJ2-7; D uncertain. Germline CDR1 and CDR2: SGHTA and FQGNSA. V lost 1 base and J 0 bases, leaving 7 bases between the germline ends. The CDR3 is made up of 14 amino acids. CDR3 nucleotide sequence: TGTGCCAGCAGCTTAGACCGGAGCTCCTACGAGCAGTACTTC. Its protein is CASSLDRSSYEQYF.

The CDR3 DNA sequence: TGTGCCAGCAGTGACTCAGGCAGGCCCCTTCAGTCTAATGAAAAACTGTTTTTT. Translating it yields CASSDSGRPLQSNEKLFF. The chain links TRBV6-4 to TRBJ1-4, with D unclear. Germline V CDR1 and CDR2: MRHNA, SNTAGT. The ends were cut back, 0 bases at V and 3 bases at J, with 17 bases in the middle. The CDR3 is made up of 18 amino acids.